This T cell receptor (beta chain) was captured by sequencing in a study of T cell responses to AZD1222 COVID-19 vaccine. Regarding the study as a whole: At study baseline, merely roughly 6 AZD1222 recipients were seropositive. Donors, mostly white British, included more females; clonal diversity was possibly underestimated.

Germline CDR1 and CDR2: MNHNS and SASEGT. CDR3 length: 13 residues. In the case of this clone: What it binds is not known. The junction and the germline gene differ at one end; a read error may be behind it.

Generated by immunoSEQ multiplex PCR, the TCRdb table keeps only in-frame clones and is missing some. The data hold hundreds of thousands of clones, with 90% to 95% observed a single time. The origin of this receptor is an adult in good health. The material sequenced was peripheral blood, taken on day 0 of MenACWY control vaccination. The chain couples TRBV6-1 to TRBJ1-5; D ambiguous. The chain's CDR3 is CASGDTRNQPQHF. DNA of the CDR3: TGTGCCAGCGGTGATACTAGGAATCAGCCCCAGCATTTT.